This T cell receptor (beta chain) was profiled in a study of CD8 T cells in ankylosing spondylitis. TCRdb re-derived calls from the 5' RACE reads in MiXCR, one entry per CDR3 protein. The data hold about 7,900 distinct CDR3 sequences, with 3.5% to 4.5% observed a single time. Germline assignment: CDR1 SGDLS and CDR2 YYNGEE. After removal of 4 bases from V and 7 bases from J, the junction contained 8 bases not matched to a gene. The CDR3 runs 14 residues. This clonotype was found many times. J is TRBJ2-7 and V is TRBV9; TRBD2 agrees at 10 bases. Input material: blood, either unsorted or a sorted T cell fraction (not recorded which). This TCR derives from a female donor with ankylosing spondylitis or in good health (not recorded which). This chain's CDR3 is CASSTSGGAREQYF. The CDR3 DNA reads TGTGCCAGCAGCACCAGCGGGGGGGCTCGGGAGCAGTACTTC.